The entry below describes one TCR beta chain. This record comes from a study of control samples from healthy donors and cancer patients. Sequencing used immunoSEQ multiplex PCR; TCRdb keeps in-frame clones, though not all of them. The sample contains some 250,000 clones, about 80% of which appear only once. The sample was PBMCs. This TCR derives from a woman aged 60-75 years with lung cancer.

Here the CDR3 reads CASSPGWDRLNEQFF. CDR3 nucleotides: TGTGCCAGCAGCCCCGGATGGGACAGGCTTAATGAGCAGTTCTTC. The chain recombines TRBV5-6 with TRBJ2-1, with 8 bases that match TRBD1. CDR1 and CDR2 (germline): SGHDT, YYEEEE. CDR3 length: 15 amino acids. The V and J ends lost 4 bases and 7 bases, in that order; junction bases with no gene match: 10.